A single sample is the source of the 27 T cell receptor beta chains below, sequenced in a study of shared clonotypes between healthy human individuals. Generated by immunoSEQ multiplex PCR, the TCRdb table keeps only in-frame clones and is missing some. The profile shows more than 2 million clones, 95% of them singletons. The specimen sequenced was naive CD4+ T cells sorted from blood. Subset noted: CD45RA+ positively selected. These receptors were collected from a man aged 18 to 35 in good health.

As concerns this clone: The same CDR3 is also encoded by other DNA sequences in this sample. The chain joins TRBV18 to TRBJ1-2, with D possibly being TRBD1 (6 bases). Looked up from germline, CDR1 is KGHSH and CDR2 is LQKENI. V was pared by 3 bases and J by 3 bases, with 8 bases between. The CDR3 has 13 amino acids. CDR3 nucleotide sequence: TGTGCCAGCTCACCGTCAGGGGACTATGGCTACACCTTC. Translated: CASSPSGDYGYTF.

V gene TRBV5-4 combines with J gene TRBJ1-4; D may be TRBD1 (6 bases). V was clipped by 5 bases and J by 5 bases, with 10 bases between them. The germline gives CDR1 SGHNT, CDR2 YYREEE (reference sequence). The CDR3 has 13 amino acids. For the CDR3, the DNA is TGTGCCAGCAGTAGGGGGGTGAATGAAAAACTGTTTTTT. Its protein product is CASSRGVNEKLFF.

V usage is TRBV2 and J usage is TRBJ2-2; 11 bases agree with TRBD2. Trimming took 6 bases from V and 2 from J; bases not matched to a gene: 8. This CDR3 is 17 amino acids long. Germline lookup yields CDR1 SNHLY and CDR2 FYNNEI. Written as DNA, the CDR3 is TGTGCCAGCAGCGATCCACTAGCGGGAGTAAACACCGGGGAGCTGTTTTTT. Protein product: CASSDPLAGVNTGELFF.

The chain uses TRBV5-1 and TRBJ2-2; 8 bases fit TRBD1. CDR1 SGHRS and CDR2 YFSETQ come from the germline V gene. The length of the CDR3 is 16 residues. With 4 bases clipped from V and 0 bases from J, the junction kept 5 bases outside the gene matches. Here the CDR3 reads CASSPSGQANTGELFF. As DNA, the CDR3 is TGCGCCAGCAGCCCGTCGGGACAGGCGAACACCGGGGAGCTGTTTTTT.

The chain uses TRBV7-3 and TRBJ2-3, with 11 bases fitting TRBD1. This CDR3 spans 16 amino acids. The germline gives CDR1 SGHTA, CDR2 FQGTGA. The trim removed 6 bases at V and 0 bases at J, leaving 5 bases unmatched. In nucleotides, the CDR3 is TGTGCCAGCAGTCCAGGACAGGGGGCCAGCACAGATACGCAGTATTTT. It specifies CASSPGQGASTDTQYF. The entire variable domain, with the rest obtained from reference TRBV7-3 and TRBJ2-3, is as follows: GAGVSQTPSNKVTEKGKYVELRCDPISGHTALYWYRQSLGQGPEFLIYFQGTGAADDSGLPNDRFFAVRPEGSVSTLKIQRTERGDSAVYLCASSPGQGASTDTQYFGPGTRLTVL.

CDR3 residues: CASGGDSRIDTQYF. CDR3 in DNA: TGTGCTAGTGGGGGGGACAGTAGGATAGATACGCAGTATTTT. The chain has TRBV12-5 and TRBJ2-3; the match to TRBD1 covers 7 bases. The trim removed 6 bases at V and 5 bases at J, leaving 8 bases unmatched. This CDR3 has 14 residues. From germline, CDR1 is LGHNT and CDR2 FRNRAP.

The rearrangement links TRBV5-1 to TRBJ1-5; unclear D gene. V was trimmed by 0 bases and J by 2 bases, leaving 12 bases between them. Germline CDR1 is SGHRS and CDR2 is YFSETQ. The CDR3 is 16 amino acids. The CDR3 protein is CASSLVPTEGNQPQHF. The CDR3 nucleotides read TGCGCCAGCAGCTTGGTCCCCACTGAGGGCAATCAGCCCCAGCATTTT. Full variable domain (rest looked up from reference TRBV5-1 and TRBJ1-5): KAGVTQTPRYLIKTRGQQVTLSCSPISGHRSVSWYQQTPGQGLQFLFEYFSETQRNKGNFPGRFSGRQFSNSRSEMNVSTLELGDSALYLCASSLVPTEGNQPQHFGDGTRLSIL.

V is TRBV6-5 and J is TRBJ1-2; no reliable D call. CDR3 size: 12 residues. The germline gives CDR1 MNHEY, CDR2 SVGAGI. V dropped 5 bases and J dropped 3 bases, with 7 bases sitting between them. For the CDR3, the DNA is TGTGCCAGCAGTAACCGCTACTATGGCTACACCTTC. This translates into CASSNRYYGYTF.

This clone was detected ten times or more. Other DNA variants within this sample encode the same CDR3. This chain joins TRBV28 and TRBJ1-5, with 10 bases identical to TRBD1. From germline, CDR1 is MDHEN and CDR2 SYDVKM. This CDR3 contains 15 residues. V lost 6 bases and J lost 4; bases outside the gene matches: 6. In nucleotides, the CDR3 is TGTGCCAGCAGATTCCGGGACAGGGGAAATCAGCCCCAGCATTTT. This translates into CASRFRDRGNQPQHF.

In this sample, this clone turned up once. The rearrangement joins TRBV7-9 to TRBJ1-5; D is undetermined. Germline-derived CDR1 and CDR2 are SEHNR and FQNEAQ (reference sequence). The CDR3 is 16 amino acids. Deletions cut 1 base from V and 2 bases from J, with 12 bases between. The CDR3 is CASSLGAGKGNQPQHF. Written as DNA, the CDR3 is TGTGCCAGCAGCTTAGGGGCGGGGAAGGGCAATCAGCCCCAGCATTTT.

The rearrangement uses TRBV18 and TRBJ2-6, with 10 bases fitting TRBD2. The V gene's germline CDR1 is KGHSH and CDR2 LQKENI. J was trimmed by 0 bases and V by 3 bases; bases with no gene match: 5. The CDR3 sequence is 18 residues long. The CDR3 loop reads CASSPRLAGLSGANVLTF. The CDR3 DNA follows: TGTGCCAGCTCACCTAGACTAGCGGGTCTCTCTGGGGCCAACGTCCTGACTTTC.

Only one count was recorded for this clone. The chain joins TRBV10-3 to TRBJ1-4, with unresolved D. Germline CDR1 ENHRY, CDR2 SYGVKD. Trimming took 3 bases from V and 2 from J, leaving 4 bases between them. This CDR3 contains 13 residues. CDR3 region: CAISERTNEKLFF. As DNA, the CDR3 is TGTGCCATCAGTGAACGGACTAATGAAAAACTGTTTTTT.

V and J are TRBV28 and TRBJ2-7, with a possible D match to TRBD1 (5 bases). This CDR3 spans 13 amino acids. The V and J ends lost 4 bases and 4 bases respectively, with 11 bases between them. Per germline, CDR1 MDHEN and CDR2 SYDVKM. CDR3 amino acids: CASSSGNQYEQYF. The CDR3 region has the DNA TGTGCCAGCAGTTCAGGGAACCAATACGAGCAGTACTTC.

This CDR3 is CASSRTGIHEQYF. DNA for the CDR3: TGTGCCAGCAGTAGGACAGGGATCCACGAGCAGTACTTC. The rearrangement uses TRBV6-5 and TRBJ2-7; 8 nucleotides line up with TRBD1. With 5 bases clipped from V and 5 bases from J, the junction kept 5 bases outside the gene matches. The CDR3 extends over 13 amino acids. Germline V gene data show CDR1 as MNHEY and CDR2 as SVGAGI.

This clone appeared a single time. Other DNA sequences from this sample encode an identical CDR3 as well. The V gene is TRBV6-5, the J gene TRBJ2-2; D not certain. The CDR3 covers 12 residues. Germline CDR1 and CDR2: MNHEY and SVGAGI. Trimming removed 6 bases at V and 1 base at J, with 3 bases between. The CDR3 region is CASRGNTGELFF. CDR3 coding DNA: TGTGCCAGCAGAGGGAACACCGGGGAGCTGTTTTTT.

In the case of this clone: The same CDR3 can be traced to other DNA sequences in this sample. This sequence joins TRBV28 and TRBJ1-4; no clear D. Trimming took 4 bases from V and 0 from J, leaving 3 bases between them. The CDR3 runs 13 residues. Germline V gives CDR1 MDHEN, CDR2 SYDVKM. This CDR3 reads CASSSATNEKLFF. In DNA, the CDR3 is TGTGCCAGCAGTTCAGCAACTAATGAAAAACTGTTTTTT.

The chain couples TRBV19 to TRBJ2-5; D possibly corresponds to TRBD2 (5 bases). Germline V gene sequence: CDR1 LNHDA, CDR2 SQIVND (reference sequence). This CDR3 has 13 residues. V lost 8 bases and J lost 4, with 14 bases in between. The CDR3 DNA is TGTGCCAGTTCGGAGGAGATGGGAGAGACCCAGTACTTC. It encodes CASSEEMGETQYF. The full variable domain, with the rest looked up from reference TRBV19 and TRBJ2-5, is DGGITQSPKYLFRKEGQNVTLSCEQNLNHDAMYWYRQDPGQGLRLIYYSQIVNDFQKGDIAEGYSVSREKKESFPLTVTSAQKNPTAFYLCASSEEMGETQYFGPGTRLLVL.

V and J are TRBV4-3 and TRBJ2-5; D unclear. Germline assignment: CDR1 LGHNA and CDR2 YSLEER. The V and J ends lost 0 bases and 3 bases respectively, with 8 bases between them. There are 14 residues in the CDR3. The CDR3 spells CASSQEKGKETQYF. The CDR3 DNA reads TGCGCCAGCAGCCAAGAGAAAGGGAAAGAGACCCAGTACTTC.

For this clone: The sample contains more than one DNA sequence encoding this CDR3. This chain connects TRBV5-1 to TRBJ2-1, with 8 nucleotides matching TRBD1. The CDR3 length is 14 residues. From germline, CDR1 is SGHRS and CDR2 YFSETQ. V trimming: 3 bases; J trimming: 7 bases; junction bases outside the gene matches: 6. This chain's CDR3 is CASSYGQGTNEQFF. The CDR3 bases are TGCGCCAGCAGCTACGGACAGGGAACAAATGAGCAGTTCTTC.

This clone was seen a single time. The V gene is TRBV2, the J gene TRBJ2-2; D not resolved. The CDR3 sequence is 13 residues long. Germline V gives CDR1 SNHLY, CDR2 FYNNEI. V was pared by 4 bases and J by 5 bases, with 8 bases between. The CDR3 nucleotides read TGTGCCAGCAGTGGATTTGGGACCGGGGAGCTGTTTTTT. Protein product: CASSGFGTGELFF.

A note on this clone: The sample holds other DNA sequences that translate to the same CDR3. The chain links TRBV7-2 to TRBJ2-1, with D hard to call. The V and J ends lost 0 bases and 0 bases respectively, with 6 bases between them. The CDR3 contains 15 residues. Looked up from germline, CDR1 is SGHTA and CDR2 is FQGNSA. CDR3: CASSLASSSYNEQFF. In DNA form, the CDR3 reads TGTGCCAGCAGCTTAGCCTCGAGCTCCTACAATGAGCAGTTCTTC.

The chain links TRBV10-3 to TRBJ1-2; D gene uncertain. Trimming took 0 bases from V and 4 from J, leaving 12 bases between them. This CDR3 spans 15 amino acids. Germline V gene sequence: CDR1 ENHRY, CDR2 SYGVKD. This chain's CDR3 is CAISESRDSFYGYTF. The CDR3, as DNA: TGTGCCATCAGTGAGTCGAGGGATTCCTTCTATGGCTACACCTTC.

This chain's CDR3 is CASMSHEGKLFF. The CDR3 coding sequence is TGTGCCAGCATGTCTCATGAGGGAAAACTGTTTTTT. The J gene is TRBJ1-4, the V gene TRBV28; D is uncertain. The V gene's germline CDR1 is MDHEN and CDR2 SYDVKM. Trimming left V 7 bases short and J 10 bases short, with 13 bases between. This CDR3 spans 12 amino acids.

The genes are TRBV7-9 and TRBJ2-1, with 11 bases that match TRBD2. V lost 3 bases to trimming and J lost 8 bases; unmatched junction nucleotides: 12. CDR3 size: 17 residues. Germline values: CDR1 SEHNR, CDR2 FQNEAQ (reference sequence). DNA of the CDR3: TGTGCCAGCAGCTTTTTGGGGGCTAGCGGGAGGACGCATGAGCAGTTCTTC. Encoded protein: CASSFLGASGRTHEQFF.

The chain employs TRBV6-5 and TRBJ1-2; a weak D match, TRBD1 (6 bases). Germline CDR1 and CDR2: MNHEY and SVGAGI. V was trimmed by 6 bases and J by 2 bases, leaving 13 bases between them. The CDR3 is 14 residues long. The CDR3 protein is CASSPDRINYGYTF. In nucleotides, the CDR3 is TGTGCCAGCAGCCCCGACAGGATCAACTATGGCTACACCTTC.

The chain employs TRBV29-1 and TRBJ2-5; either TRBD1 or TRBD2 may supply D (5 bases each). The CDR3 is made up of 14 amino acids. CDR1 and CDR2 (germline): SQVTM, ANQGSEA. V was pared by 3 bases and J by 9 bases, with 20 bases between. The CDR3 spells CSVEPGTGVGAQYF. The DNA of the CDR3 is TGCAGCGTTGAGCCGGGGACCGGGGTCGGGGCCCAGTACTTC.

The CDR3 nucleotides are TGCGCCAGCAGCCTCAGGCGTGGCGGGGGGGTTTCCTACGAGCAGTACTTC. It specifies CASSLRRGGGVSYEQYF. This chain joins TRBV4-1 and TRBJ2-7, with 9 bases matching TRBD2. The V gene's germline CDR1 is MGHRA and CDR2 YSYEKL. J was trimmed by 1 base and V by 4 bases; bases with no gene match: 11. The CDR3 is 17 amino acids.